Sequencing of this T cell receptor (beta chain) was carried out in a study of CD8+ T cells in alopecia areata. Trimming pared 5 bases from V and 5 bases from J, leaving 9 bases between. The length of the CDR3 is 13 residues. The germline V gene has CDR1 MDHEN and CDR2 SYDVKM. The treatment denotes: oral pan-JAK inhibitor, 5-10 mg twice daily. After isolation, RNA underwent reverse transcription to generate cDNA as the sequencing template. Data came from immunoSEQ multiplex PCR; TCRdb stores just in-frame clones and leaves some out. This repertoire shows approximately 180,000 clones, roughly 66% found once; its top ten account for over 0.9%.

J is TRBJ2-2 and V is TRBV28; D is undetermined. This TCR was recovered from a human donor with alopecia areata. The material sequenced was CD4+ T cells sorted from blood, taken at week 24, from a patient treated with tofacitinib. The DNA for the CDR3 is TGTGCCAGCAGTCCCCCGGGTACCGGGGAGCTGTTTTTT. Protein sequence: CASSPPGTGELFF. Filled out from reference TRBV28 and TRBJ2-2, the complete variable domain reads DVKVTQSSRYLVKRTGEKVFLECVQDMDHENMFWYRQDPGLGLRLIYFSYDVKMKEKGDIPEGYSVSREKKERFSLILESASTNQTSMYLCASSPPGTGELFFGEGSRLTVL.